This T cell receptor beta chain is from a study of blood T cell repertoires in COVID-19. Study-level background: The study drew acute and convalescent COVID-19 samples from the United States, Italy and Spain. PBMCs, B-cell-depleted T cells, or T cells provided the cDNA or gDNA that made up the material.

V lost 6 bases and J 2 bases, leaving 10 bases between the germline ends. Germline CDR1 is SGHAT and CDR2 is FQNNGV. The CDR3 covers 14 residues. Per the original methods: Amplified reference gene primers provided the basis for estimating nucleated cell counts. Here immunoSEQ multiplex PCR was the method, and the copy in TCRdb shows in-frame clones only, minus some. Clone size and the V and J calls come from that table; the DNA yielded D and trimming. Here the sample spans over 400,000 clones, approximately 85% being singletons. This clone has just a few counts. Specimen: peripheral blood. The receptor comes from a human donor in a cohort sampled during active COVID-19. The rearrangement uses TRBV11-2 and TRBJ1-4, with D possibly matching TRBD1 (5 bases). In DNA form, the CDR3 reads TGTGCCAGCAGGCGGGGGGGGACTAATGAAAAACTGTTTTTT. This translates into CASRRGGTNEKLFF.